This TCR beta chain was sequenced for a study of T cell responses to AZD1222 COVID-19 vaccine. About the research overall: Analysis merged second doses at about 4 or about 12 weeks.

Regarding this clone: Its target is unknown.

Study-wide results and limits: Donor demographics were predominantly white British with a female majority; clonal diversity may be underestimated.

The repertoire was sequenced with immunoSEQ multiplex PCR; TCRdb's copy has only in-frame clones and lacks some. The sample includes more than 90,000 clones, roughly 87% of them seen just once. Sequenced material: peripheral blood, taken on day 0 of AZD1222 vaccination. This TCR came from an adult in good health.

The CDR3 protein is CASSPGTSGRVVTDTQYF. CDR3 nucleotides: TGTGCCAGCAGCCCCGGGACTAGCGGGAGGGTTGTCACAGATACGCAGTATTTT. The V call is TRBV3-1 (or the pseudogene TRBV3-2), the J call TRBJ2-3; 16 nucleotides agree with TRBD2. Germline CDR1 and CDR2: LGHDT and YNNKEL (reference sequence). The CDR3 is made up of 18 amino acids. J lost 2 bases, V lost 4 bases, and 6 bases had no gene match.